The text below deals with one TCR beta chain. What it recognizes is unknown. MiXCR, applied by TCRdb to the reads, yields one record per CDR3 protein. The data contain about 470,000 distinct CDR3 sequences, about 42% of them singletons. V was shortened by 1 base and J by 8 bases, with 11 bases between the two germline ends. This CDR3 has 13 amino acids. These data come from a study of T cell repertoires in cytomegalovirus infection. Across the study: CMV epitopes in the study were HLA-C-restricted (recently identified) and HLA-B-restricted (well studied). Shared public TCR beta signatures pointed to both CMV infection and a matching HLA type. Study conclusions and caveats: Identification of carriers of CMV plus the relevant HLA was performed using cumulative public TCR beta family frequency.

The chain links TRBV12-3 or TRBV12-4 to TRBJ1-2; no firm D call. The sequencing used cultured PBMCs, collected from culture after CMV antigen stimulation. The receptor comes from a human donor in good health (CMV status not recorded). Some clones in this sample may be carry-over from other donors' samples. CDR3 DNA: TGTGCCAGCAGTTTAGGCCTTAGTCAGGGCTACACCTTC. This sequence encodes CASSLGLSQGYTF.